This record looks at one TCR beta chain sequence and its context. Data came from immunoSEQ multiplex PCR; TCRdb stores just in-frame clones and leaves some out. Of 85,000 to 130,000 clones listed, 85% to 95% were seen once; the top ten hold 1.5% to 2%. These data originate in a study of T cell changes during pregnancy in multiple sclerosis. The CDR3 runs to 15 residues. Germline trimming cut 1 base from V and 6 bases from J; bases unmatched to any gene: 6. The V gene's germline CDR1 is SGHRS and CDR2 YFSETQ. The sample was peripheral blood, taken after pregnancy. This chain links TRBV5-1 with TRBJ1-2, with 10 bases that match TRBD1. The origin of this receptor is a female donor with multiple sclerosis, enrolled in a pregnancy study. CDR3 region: CASSLKDRGGDGYTF. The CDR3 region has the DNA TGCGCCAGCAGCTTGAAGGACAGGGGGGGCGATGGCTACACCTTC.